This is a list of T cell receptor beta chains from one sample in a study of shared clonotypes between healthy human individuals. The method was immunoSEQ multiplex PCR; TCRdb's version includes in-frame clones alone and lacks a portion of them. Of roughly 2 million clones listed, around 95% are singletons. The material sequenced was naive CD4+ T cells sorted from blood. The receptors derive from a man in his late teens or twenties in good health. Each CDR3 is given with its conserved first and last residue. A D gene is named only where the DNA matches it firmly. Only part of the rows carry a size: once, few, many, or a class if the clone is expanded.

NA,TRBV5-4,NA,TRBJ2-7,16,CASSLLGGGSSYEQYF,TGTGCCAGCAGCTTGCTCGGAGGGGGAAGCTCCTACGAGCAGTACTTC
NA,TRBV28,NA,TRBJ2-7,14,CASSYSPGSYEQYF,TGTGCCAGCAGTTACAGCCCGGGTTCCTACGAGCAGTACTTC
NA,TRBV27,NA,TRBJ2-3,17,CASSRRTPGQDTDTQYF,TGTGCCAGCAGCCGACGCACGCCTGGCCAGGACACAGATACGCAGTATTTT
NA,TRBV7-3,NA,TRBJ1-2,12,CASSPGEYGYTF,TGTGCCAGCAGCCCAGGGGAGTATGGCTACACCTTC
TRBD1,TRBV7-2,NA,TRBJ2-5,15,CASSLATGGWETQYF,TGTGCCAGCAGCTTAGCGACAGGGGGATGGGAGACCCAGTACTTC
TRBD1,TRBV19,NA,TRBJ2-7,13,CASRRTGKGEQYF,TGTGCCAGTAGACGGACAGGGAAGGGCGAGCAGTACTTC
NA,TRBV11-2,NA,TRBJ2-7,13,CASSLHLTYEQYF,TGTGCCAGCAGCTTGCACTTAACCTACGAGCAGTACTTC
TRBD2,TRBV7-9,NA,TRBJ2-1,17,CASSLAGTSYSVGEQFF,TGTGCCAGCAGCTTAGCGGGGACTAGTTATTCGGTGGGTGAGCAGTTCTTC
NA,TRBV7-9,NA,TRBJ1-6,12,CASSPSNSPLHF,TGTGCCAGCAGCCCCTCCAATTCACCCCTCCACTTT
NA,TRBV9,NA,TRBJ1-6,15,CASSVRGHDNSPLHF,TGTGCCAGCAGCGTGAGGGGACATGATAATTCACCCCTCCACTTT
NA,TRBV10-1,NA,TRBJ2-3,14,CASSDRRGTDTQYF,TGCGCCAGCAGTGATCGGAGGGGCACAGATACGCAGTATTTT
NA,TRBV6-1,NA,TRBJ1-5,14,CASSEHLSNQPQHF,TGTGCCAGCAGTGAACACCTTAGCAATCAGCCCCAGCATTTT
NA,TRBV18,NA,TRBJ2-6,14,CASSPPPGANVLTF,TGTGCCAGCTCACCCCCCCCTGGGGCCAACGTCCTGACTTTC
TRBD2,TRBV5-1,once,TRBJ2-3,15,CASSPIAGSTDTQYF,TGCGCCAGCAGCCCCATAGCGGGATCCACAGATACGCAGTATTTT
NA,TRBV5-4,NA,TRBJ2-7,15,CASSLATGSVYEQYF,TGTGCCAGCAGCTTGGCGACAGGATCGGTTTACGAGCAGTACTTC
NA,TRBV7-2,NA,TRBJ2-3,16,CASSLVYLPTPDTQYF,TGTGCCAGCAGCTTAGTTTACCTACCCACCCCAGATACGCAGTATTTT
TRBD1,TRBV10-3,NA,TRBJ1-2,15,CAISESGQDLGGYTF,TGTGCCATCAGTGAGTCTGGACAGGACCTCGGTGGCTACACCTTC
TRBD1,TRBV5-1,NA,TRBJ2-3,16,CASSSGTGGGTDTQYF,TGCGCCAGCAGCTCCGGGACAGGGGGTGGCACAGATACGCAGTATTTT
NA,TRBV5-1,NA,TRBJ2-4,14,CASSSRLERDIQYF,TGCGCCAGCAGCTCCCGACTAGAAAGAGACATTCAGTACTTC
NA,TRBV25-1,NA,TRBJ1-5,12,CASSEPNQPQHF,TGTGCCAGCAGTGAACCGAATCAGCCCCAGCATTTT
NA,TRBV11-2,NA,TRBJ2-7,16,CASSPNAFSSLYEQYF,TGTGCCAGCAGTCCCAACGCGTTCTCCAGCTTATACGAGCAGTACTTC
TRBD2,TRBV7-2,NA,TRBJ2-7,15,CASSLTGLAGYEQYF,TGTGCCAGCAGCTTGACAGGACTAGCGGGCTACGAGCAGTACTTC
TRBD1,TRBV12-5,NA,TRBJ1-2,14,CAAFRDRGLYGYTF,TGTGCTGCATTCCGGGACAGGGGCCTCTATGGCTACACCTTC
NA,TRBV25-1,NA,TRBJ1-4,12,CASSGTGLEVFF,TGTGCCAGCAGTGGTACAGGCCTTGAGGTGTTTTTT
TRBD1,TRBV19,NA,TRBJ2-3,14,CASSITGAPDTQYF,TGTGCCAGTAGTATCACAGGGGCCCCAGATACGCAGTATTTT
NA,TRBV6-6,NA,TRBJ2-3,16,CASSYIGGQGTDTQYF,TGTGCCAGCAGTTACATCGGGGGTCAGGGCACAGATACGCAGTATTTT
NA,TRBV11-2,NA,TRBJ2-5,14,CASSLVGLPETQYF,TGTGCCAGCAGCTTAGTGGGATTGCCGGAGACCCAGTACTTC
TRBD2,TRBV10-3,NA,TRBJ2-7,19,CAISESFVAGGAPSYEQYF,TGTGCCATCAGTGAGTCGTTCGTGGCGGGGGGCGCTCCGTCCTACGAGCAGTACTTC
NA,TRBV2,NA,TRBJ1-2,14,CASIELEILYGYTF,TGTGCCAGCATAGAACTCGAGATCCTCTATGGCTACACCTTC
NA,TRBV25-1,NA,TRBJ1-1,13,CASSGLLGGEAFF,TGTGCCAGCAGTGGCCTCCTAGGGGGTGAAGCTTTCTTT
NA,TRBV6-1,NA,TRBJ1-3,15,CASRDETVGGNTIYF,TGTGCCAGCCGCGACGAGACAGTAGGGGGAAACACCATATATTTT
NA,TRBV5-1,NA,TRBJ1-6,16,CASSFEPPVGSSPLHF,TGCGCCAGCAGTTTTGAGCCCCCCGTCGGAAGCTCACCCCTCCACTTT
NA,TRBV7-8,NA,TRBJ2-7,13,CASSTGPLGEQYF,TGTGCCAGCAGCACCGGGCCCCTCGGGGAGCAGTACTTC
NA,TRBV18,NA,TRBJ2-3,13,CASSGGFTDTQYF,TGTGCCAGCTCTGGGGGGTTCACAGATACGCAGTATTTT
TRBD1,TRBV6-1,few,TRBJ1-4,14,CASSHRGAEEKLFF,TGTGCCAGCAGCCACAGGGGGGCGGAAGAAAAACTGTTTTTT
NA,TRBV5-1,NA,TRBJ2-1,12,CASSSSGGAGFF,TGCGCCAGCAGCTCCTCTGGCGGCGCAGGGTTCTTC
NA,TRBV5-4,NA,TRBJ1-3,15,CASSRTPYSGNTIYF,TGTGCCAGCAGCAGGACCCCTTACTCTGGAAACACCATATATTTT
NA,TRBV6-6,NA,TRBJ2-2,13,CASSAGLAGELFF,TGTGCCAGCAGTGCAGGGTTGGCCGGGGAGCTGTTTTTT
NA,TRBV2,NA,TRBJ2-3,14,CASSARPGGDTQYF,TGTGCCAGCAGTGCACGACCTGGGGGAGATACGCAGTATTTT
TRBD1,TRBV19,NA,TRBJ2-7,14,CASSMGTGSYEQYF,TGTGCCAGTAGTATGGGGACAGGGTCCTACGAGCAGTACTTC
NA,TRBV30,NA,TRBJ1-2,13,CALEPLSGGGYTF,TGTGCCCTCGAGCCTTTGTCGGGTGGCGGCTACACCTTC
NA,TRBV7-2,NA,TRBJ2-3,11,CASSLEDTQYF,TGTGCCAGCAGCTTGGAAGATACGCAGTATTTT
NA,TRBV6-5,NA,TRBJ1-2,13,CASKKEGNYGYTF,TGTGCCAGTAAAAAGGAGGGAAACTATGGCTACACCTTC
NA,TRBV5-1,NA,TRBJ2-7,13,CASSLAFSYEQYF,TGCGCCAGCAGCTTGGCCTTCTCCTACGAGCAGTACTTC
TRBD1,TRBV5-4,NA,TRBJ1-2,13,CASSSDRFYGYTF,TGTGCCAGCAGTTCGGACAGGTTCTATGGCTACACCTTC
NA,TRBV2,NA,TRBJ2-2,14,CASSETRGTGELFF,TGTGCCAGCAGTGAAACCCGGGGAACCGGGGAGCTGTTTTTT
NA,TRBV11-3,NA,TRBJ2-1,15,CASSSNRAAYNEQFF,TGTGCCAGCAGCTCCAACAGGGCGGCCTACAATGAGCAGTTCTTC
TRBD1,TRBV10-3,NA,TRBJ2-1,15,CAISETGGSYNEQFF,TGTGCCATCAGTGAAACAGGGGGCTCCTACAATGAGCAGTTCTTC
NA,TRBV10-2,NA,TRBJ1-3,10,CASIRLTIYF,TGCGCCAGCATTCGGCTCACCATATATTTT
NA,TRBV5-4,once,TRBJ2-7,15,CASSLGGARVPEQYF,TGTGCCAGCAGCTTGGGGGGGGCTAGAGTACCCGAGCAGTACTTC
TRBD1,TRBV11-2,NA,TRBJ1-1,13,CASSRDRGTEAFF,TGTGCCAGCAGCCGGGACAGGGGTACTGAAGCTTTCTTT